This T cell receptor beta chain derives from a study of T cell repertoires in cytomegalovirus infection. Using its own MiXCR run on the reads, TCRdb lists one record per CDR3 protein. Altogether 110,000 or so distinct CDR3 sequences are present, 30% being singletons, with the ten largest covering less than 45%. In the case of this clonotype: The antigen is not known.

Trimming took 4 bases from V and 2 from J; bases not matched to a gene: 4. Germline assignment: CDR1 SGHVS and CDR2 FNYEAQ. This CDR3 contains 14 residues. Sequenced here: CD8+ T cells from cultured PBMCs, sampled from culture after CMV antigen stimulation. This chain links TRBV7-6 with TRBJ2-5, with 7 bases aligning to TRBD2. The source is a human donor in good health (CMV status not recorded). Some clones in this sample may be carry-over from other donors' samples. The CDR3 loop reads CASSSLREQETQYF. The CDR3 nucleotides read TGTGCCAGCAGCTCCCTGCGGGAGCAAGAGACCCAGTACTTC.